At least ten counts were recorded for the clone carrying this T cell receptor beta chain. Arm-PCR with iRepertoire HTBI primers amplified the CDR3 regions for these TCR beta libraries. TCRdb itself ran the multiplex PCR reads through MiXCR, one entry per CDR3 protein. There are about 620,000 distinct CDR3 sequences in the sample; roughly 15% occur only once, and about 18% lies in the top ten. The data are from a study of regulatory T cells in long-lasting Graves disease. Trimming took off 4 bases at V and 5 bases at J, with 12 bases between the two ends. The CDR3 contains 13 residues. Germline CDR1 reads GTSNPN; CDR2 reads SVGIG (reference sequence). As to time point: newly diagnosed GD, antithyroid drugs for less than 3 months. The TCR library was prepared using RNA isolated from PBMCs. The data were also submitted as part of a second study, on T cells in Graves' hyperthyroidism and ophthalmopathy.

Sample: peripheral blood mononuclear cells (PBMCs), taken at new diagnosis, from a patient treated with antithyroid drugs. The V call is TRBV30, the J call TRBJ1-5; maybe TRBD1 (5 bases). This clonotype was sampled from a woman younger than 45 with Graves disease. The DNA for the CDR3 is TGTGCCTGGACCCCTGGAGGGGATCAGCCCCAGCATTTT. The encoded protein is CAWTPGGDQPQHF.